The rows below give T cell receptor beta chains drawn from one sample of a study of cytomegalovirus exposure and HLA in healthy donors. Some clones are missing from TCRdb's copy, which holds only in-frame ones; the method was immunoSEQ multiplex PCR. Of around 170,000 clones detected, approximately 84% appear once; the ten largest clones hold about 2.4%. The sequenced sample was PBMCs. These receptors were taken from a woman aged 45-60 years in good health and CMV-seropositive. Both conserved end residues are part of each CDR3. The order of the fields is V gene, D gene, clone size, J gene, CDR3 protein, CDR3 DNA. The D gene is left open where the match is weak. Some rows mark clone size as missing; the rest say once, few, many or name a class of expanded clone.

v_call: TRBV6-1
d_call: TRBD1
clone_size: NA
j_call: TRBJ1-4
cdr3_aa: CASSDRGQREKLFF
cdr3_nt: TGTGCCAGCAGTGACAGGGGGCAACGTGAAAAACTGTTTTTT

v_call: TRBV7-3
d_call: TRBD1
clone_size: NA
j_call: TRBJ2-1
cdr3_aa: CASSPGQEYNEQFF
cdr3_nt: TGTGCCAGCAGCCCCGGACAGGAATACAATGAGCAGTTCTTC

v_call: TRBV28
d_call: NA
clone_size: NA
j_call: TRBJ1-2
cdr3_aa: CASLNLGTGGYTF
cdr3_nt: TGTGCCAGCCTAAATTTGGGTACGGGTGGCTACACCTTC

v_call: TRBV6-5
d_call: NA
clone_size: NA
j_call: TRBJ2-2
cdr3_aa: CASSLDRNTGELFF
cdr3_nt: TGTGCCAGCAGTCTGGACAGGAACACCGGGGAGCTGTTTTTT

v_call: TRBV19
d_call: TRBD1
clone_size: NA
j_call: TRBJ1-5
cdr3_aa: CASSISTGNQPQHF
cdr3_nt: TGTGCCAGTAGTATATCGACAGGGAATCAGCCCCAGCATTTT

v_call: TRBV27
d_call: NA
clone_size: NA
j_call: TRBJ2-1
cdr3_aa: CASSLARNAYNEQFF
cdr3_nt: TGTGCCAGCAGTTTGGCCAGGAACGCTTACAATGAGCAGTTCTTC

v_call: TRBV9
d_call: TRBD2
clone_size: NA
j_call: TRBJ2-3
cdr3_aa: CASSVEGGGDGADTQYF
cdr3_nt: TGTGCCAGCAGCGTTGAGGGCGGGGGGGATGGGGCAGATACGCAGTATTTT

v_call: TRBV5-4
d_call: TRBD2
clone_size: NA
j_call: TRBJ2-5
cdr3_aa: CATRPWTSGEETQYF
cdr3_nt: TGTGCCACTCGTCCCTGGACTAGCGGCGAAGAGACCCAGTACTTC

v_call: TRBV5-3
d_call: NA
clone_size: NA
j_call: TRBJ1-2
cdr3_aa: CASSQEEGRVEGYTF
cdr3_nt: TGTGCCAGCAGCCAAGAGGAGGGCAGGGTGGAAGGCTACACCTTC

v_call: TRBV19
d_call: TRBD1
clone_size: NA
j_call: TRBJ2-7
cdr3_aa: CASSTGTGGLAYEQYF
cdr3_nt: TGTGCCAGTAGTACCGGGACAGGGGGGCTGGCCTACGAGCAGTACTTC

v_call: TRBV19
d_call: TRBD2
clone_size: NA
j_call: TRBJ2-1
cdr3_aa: CASSKLSGTSGYNEQFF
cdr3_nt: TGTGCCAGTAGTAAACTCTCCGGGACTAGCGGTTACAATGAGCAGTTCTTC

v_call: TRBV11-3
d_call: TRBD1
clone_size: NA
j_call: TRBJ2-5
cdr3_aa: CASSLQGAGETQYF
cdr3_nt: TGTGCCAGCAGCTTGCAGGGGGCCGGGGAGACCCAGTACTTC

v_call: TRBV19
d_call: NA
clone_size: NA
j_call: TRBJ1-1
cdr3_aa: CASSMLQATRNTEAFF
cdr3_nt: TGTGCCAGTAGTATGCTACAGGCTACAAGGAACACTGAAGCTTTCTTT

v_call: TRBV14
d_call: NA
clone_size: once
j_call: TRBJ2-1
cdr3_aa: CASSQDLPVYNEQFF
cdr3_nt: TGTGCCAGCAGCCAAGATCTACCCGTATACAATGAGCAGTTCTTC

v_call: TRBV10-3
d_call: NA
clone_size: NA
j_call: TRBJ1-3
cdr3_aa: CAIGAQTGSGNTIYF
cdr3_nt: TGTGCCATCGGGGCCCAAACAGGGTCTGGAAACACCATATATTTT

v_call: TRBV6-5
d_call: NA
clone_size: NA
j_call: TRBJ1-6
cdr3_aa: CASSAQDNSPLHF
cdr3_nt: TGTGCCAGCAGTGCGCAAGATAATTCACCCCTCCACTTT

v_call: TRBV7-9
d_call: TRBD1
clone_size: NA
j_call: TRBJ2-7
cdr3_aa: CASSTGQGSYEQYF
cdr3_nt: TGTGCCAGCAGCACGGGACAGGGTTCCTACGAGCAGTACTTC

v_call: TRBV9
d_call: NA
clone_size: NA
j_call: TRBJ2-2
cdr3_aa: CASNRESGSGELFF
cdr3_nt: TGTGCCAGCAACCGGGAATCTGGTTCCGGGGAGCTGTTTTTT

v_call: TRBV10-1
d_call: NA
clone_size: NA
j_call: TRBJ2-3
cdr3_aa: CASGPDTQYF
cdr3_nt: TGCGCCAGCGGCCCAGATACGCAGTATTTT

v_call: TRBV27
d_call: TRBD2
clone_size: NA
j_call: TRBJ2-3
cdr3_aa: CASSSELAGGSTDTQYF
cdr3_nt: TGTGCCAGCAGTTCAGAACTAGCGGGGGGGAGCACAGATACGCAGTATTTT

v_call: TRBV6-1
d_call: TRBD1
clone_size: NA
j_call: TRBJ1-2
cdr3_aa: CASSRDRNYGYTF
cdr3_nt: TGTGCCAGCAGCCGGGACAGGAACTATGGCTACACCTTC

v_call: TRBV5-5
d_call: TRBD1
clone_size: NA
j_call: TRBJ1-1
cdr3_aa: CASSRDRERAAEAFF
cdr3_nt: TGTGCCAGCAGCCGGGACAGGGAGAGGGCGGCTGAAGCTTTCTTT

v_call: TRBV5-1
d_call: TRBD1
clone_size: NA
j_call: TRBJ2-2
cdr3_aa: CASSLWDRATGELFF
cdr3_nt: TGCGCCAGCAGCTTATGGGACAGAGCCACCGGGGAGCTGTTTTTT

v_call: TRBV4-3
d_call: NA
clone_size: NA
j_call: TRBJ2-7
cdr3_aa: CASSQEQGGSYEQYF
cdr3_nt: TGCGCCAGCAGCCAAGAACAGGGAGGGTCCTACGAGCAGTACTTC

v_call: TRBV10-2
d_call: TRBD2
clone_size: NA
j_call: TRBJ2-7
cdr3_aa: CASTGRAAYEQYF
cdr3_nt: TGCGCCAGCACCGGGAGGGCAGCCTACGAGCAGTACTTC

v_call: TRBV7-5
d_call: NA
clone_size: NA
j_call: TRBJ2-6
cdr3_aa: CAETGTGKISGANVLTF
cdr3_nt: TGTGCCGAAACCGGGACAGGGAAGATCTCTGGGGCCAACGTCCTGACTTTC

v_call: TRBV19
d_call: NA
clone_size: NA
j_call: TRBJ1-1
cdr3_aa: CASSITRHLNTEAFF
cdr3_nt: TGTGCCAGTAGTATAACTCGACACCTGAACACTGAAGCTTTCTTT

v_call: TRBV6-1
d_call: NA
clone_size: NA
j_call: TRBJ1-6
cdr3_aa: CATRTDNNSPLHF
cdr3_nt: TGTGCCACCCGGACGGACAATAATTCACCCCTCCACTTT

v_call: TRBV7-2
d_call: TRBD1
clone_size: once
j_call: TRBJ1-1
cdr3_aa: CASSLGSWTGGTEAFF
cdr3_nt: TGTGCCAGCAGCTTAGGTTCTTGGACAGGGGGTACTGAAGCTTTCTTT